The 12 T cell receptor beta chains below all came from one sample that was sequenced in a study of cytomegalovirus exposure and HLA in healthy donors. Amplification used 60 Vbeta primers and 13 Jbeta primers. Clones were read by immunoSEQ multiplex PCR, and TCRdb kept only the in-frame ones, dropping some. The profile covers roughly 140,000 clones, with almost 80% appearing a single time and 0.55% to 0.8% taken by the ten largest. Sequencing input: PBMCs. These receptors originate from a male donor in good health and CMV-seronegative.

V is TRBV5-6 and J is TRBJ1-1; D gene ambiguous. CDR1 and CDR2 from the germline V gene are SGHDT and YYEEEE. The CDR3 sequence is 13 residues long. Trimming stripped 3 bases from V and 1 base from J, with 7 bases between. The CDR3 here is CASSSVENTEAFF. CDR3 in DNA: TGTGCCAGCAGCTCGGTTGAGAACACTGAAGCTTTCTTT.

This clone is a singleton in its sample. The chain is built from TRBV27 and TRBJ2-7, with D possibly being TRBD2 (7 bases). Trimming took 6 bases from V and 2 from J, leaving 17 bases between them. The CDR3 has 15 amino acids. The germline V gene encodes CDR1 MNHEY and CDR2 SMNVEV (reference sequence). The CDR3 region is CASSRGLAETYEQYF. The CDR3 DNA is TGTGCCAGCAGCCGGGGGCTAGCGGAAACCTACGAGCAGTACTTC.

The chain carries TRBV10-3 and TRBJ1-1; D not certain. Trimming shortened V by 2 bases and J by 1 base, and 5 bases separated the two germline ends. CDR3 size: 13 residues. Germline V lookup: CDR1 ENHRY, CDR2 SYGVKD. The CDR3 bases are TGTGCCATCAGTGAGACCAGGAACACTGAAGCTTTCTTT. It specifies CAISETRNTEAFF.

This sequence joins TRBV4-3 and TRBJ1-2, with TRBD1 identical over 9 bases. The V gene end was trimmed by 3 bases and the J gene end by 5 bases; junction bases not matched to a gene: 7. Germline lookup yields CDR1 LGHNA and CDR2 YSLEER. CDR3 length equals 15 residues. The CDR3 loop is CASSQEPGQGYGYTF. The CDR3 DNA reads as TGCGCCAGCAGCCAGGAACCGGGACAGGGATATGGCTACACCTTC.

This rearrangement joins TRBV5-4 to TRBJ2-3, with a weak D call TRBD1 (5 bases). Germline V lookup: CDR1 SGHNT, CDR2 YYREEE (reference sequence). The CDR3 has 14 residues. The V end was cut by 7 bases, the J end by 1 base, with 13 bases between. This chain's CDR3 is CASAGARRTDTQYF. The CDR3 bases are TGTGCCAGCGCTGGGGCGCGACGCACAGATACGCAGTATTTT.

The chain joins TRBV18 to TRBJ2-5; no reliable D call. The J call may not be correct, given that the DNA end is closer to TRBJ2-7. Per the germline V gene, CDR1 is KGHSH and CDR2 is LQKENI. The CDR3 consists of 13 residues. The CDR3 DNA reads as TGTGCCAGCTCGGTCCCCTCTGCCTACGAGCAGTACTTC. It translates to CASSVPSAYEQYF.

The chain recombines TRBV19 with TRBJ1-1, with 9 nucleotides matching TRBD1. CDR1 LNHDA and CDR2 SQIVND come from the germline V gene (reference sequence). This CDR3 is built from 13 residues. Trimming at V came to 9 bases and at J to 5 bases, leaving 7 bases not matched to a gene. The CDR3 region has the DNA TGTGCCAGCCAAACAGGGGGCAAGACTGAAGCTTTCTTT. Amino acids: CASQTGGKTEAFF.

The rearrangement uses TRBV5-4 and TRBJ2-5, with 7 bases lining up with TRBD2. CDR1 is SGHNT, CDR2 YYREEE, per germline (reference sequence). The CDR3 sequence is 14 residues long. V was clipped by 0 bases and J by 7 bases; unmatched bases: 6. As DNA, the CDR3 is TGTGCCAGCAGCTTGGCTGGACTAGAAGGGACCCAGTACTTC. Protein sequence: CASSLAGLEGTQYF.

The chain recombines TRBV28 with TRBJ1-1; a possible D gene is TRBD1 (6 bases). The germline gives CDR1 MDHEN, CDR2 SYDVKM. With 3 bases removed from V and 6 bases from J, the gap between germline ends came to 20 bases. The CDR3 runs 16 residues. The CDR3 spells CASSFLGVGARAEAFF. For the CDR3, the DNA is TGTGCCAGCAGTTTTTTGGGCGTGGGGGCTCGGGCTGAAGCTTTCTTT.

The chain joins TRBV19 to TRBJ2-5, with TRBD2 identical over 11 bases. The germline V gene has CDR1 LNHDA and CDR2 SQIVND (reference sequence). This CDR3 has 16 amino acids. Trimming at V came to 1 base and at J to 5 bases, leaving 6 bases not matched to a gene. This chain's CDR3 is CASSIVTSGSGETQYF. CDR3 DNA: TGTGCCAGTAGTATAGTAACTAGCGGGAGTGGTGAGACCCAGTACTTC. Full variable domain (rest looked up from reference TRBV19 and TRBJ2-5): DGGITQSPKYLFRKEGQNVTLSCEQNLNHDAMYWYRQDPGQGLRLIYYSQIVNDFQKGDIAEGYSVSREKKESFPLTVTSAQKNPTAFYLCASSIVTSGSGETQYFGPGTRLLVL.

V usage is TRBV12-5 and J usage is TRBJ1-1, with TRBD1 matching over 7 bases. This CDR3 comprises 15 residues. Germline CDR1 is LGHNT and CDR2 is FRNRAP. The V gene end was trimmed by 0 bases and the J gene end by 3 bases; junction bases not matched to a gene: 4. The CDR3 reads CASGLVQGPYTEAFF. The CDR3 DNA reads TGTGCTAGTGGTTTGGTACAGGGGCCCTACACTGAAGCTTTCTTT.

The V gene is TRBV7-2, the J gene TRBJ1-3; weak D call: TRBD1 (6 bases). V lost 3 bases, J lost 2 bases, and 8 bases lay in between. Germline V CDR1 and CDR2: SGHTA, FQGNSA. This CDR3 region has 14 residues. The CDR3 protein is CASSLNRAGNTIYF. CDR3 DNA sequence: TGTGCCAGCAGCTTGAACAGGGCTGGAAACACCATATATTTT.